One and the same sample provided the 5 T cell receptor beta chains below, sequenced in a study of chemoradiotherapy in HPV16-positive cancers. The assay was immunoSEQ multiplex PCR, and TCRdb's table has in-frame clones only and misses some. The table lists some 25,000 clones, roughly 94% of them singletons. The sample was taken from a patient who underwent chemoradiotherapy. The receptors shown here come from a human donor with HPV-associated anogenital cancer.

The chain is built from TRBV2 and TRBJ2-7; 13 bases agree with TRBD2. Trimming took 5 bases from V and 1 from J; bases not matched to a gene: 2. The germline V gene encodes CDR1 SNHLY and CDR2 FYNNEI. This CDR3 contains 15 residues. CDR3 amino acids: CASSRLAGGSYEQYF. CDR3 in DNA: TGTGCCAGCAGTAGACTAGCGGGGGGATCCTACGAGCAGTACTTC.

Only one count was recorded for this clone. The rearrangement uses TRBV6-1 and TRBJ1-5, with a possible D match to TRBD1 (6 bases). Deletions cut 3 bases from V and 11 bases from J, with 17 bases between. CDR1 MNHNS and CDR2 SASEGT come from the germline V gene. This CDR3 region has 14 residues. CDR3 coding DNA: TGTGCCAGCAGTGAGGTCGACAGGTCCTTGGCCCAGCATTTT. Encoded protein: CASSEVDRSLAQHF.

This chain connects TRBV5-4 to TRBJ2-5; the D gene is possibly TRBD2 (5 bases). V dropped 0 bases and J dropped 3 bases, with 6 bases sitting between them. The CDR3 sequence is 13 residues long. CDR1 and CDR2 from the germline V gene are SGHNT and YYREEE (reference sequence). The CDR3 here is CASSLVGEETQYF. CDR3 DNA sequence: TGTGCCAGCAGCTTGGTCGGGGAAGAGACCCAGTACTTC. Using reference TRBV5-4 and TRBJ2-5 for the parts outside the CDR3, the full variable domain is ETGVTQSPTHLIKTRGQQVTLRCSSQSGHNTVSWYQQALGQGPQFIFQYYREEENGRGNFPPRFSGLQFPNYSSELNVNALELDDSALYLCASSLVGEETQYFGPGTRLLVL.

The CDR3 region has the DNA TGTGCCAGCTCACCACCGAAGGCGGGGGACACAGATACGCAGTATTTT. Protein product: CASSPPKAGDTDTQYF. The chain uses TRBV18 and TRBJ2-3, with 7 bases aligning to TRBD2. Germline values: CDR1 KGHSH, CDR2 LQKENI. The CDR3 sequence is 16 residues long. The trim removed 0 bases at V and 2 bases at J, leaving 5 bases unmatched.

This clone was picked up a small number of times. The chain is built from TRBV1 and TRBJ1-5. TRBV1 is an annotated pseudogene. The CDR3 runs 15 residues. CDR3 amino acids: CTSRSVGEPNQPQHF. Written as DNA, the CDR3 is TGCACCAGCAGATCAGTCGGTGAGCCCAATCAGCCCCAGCATTTT.